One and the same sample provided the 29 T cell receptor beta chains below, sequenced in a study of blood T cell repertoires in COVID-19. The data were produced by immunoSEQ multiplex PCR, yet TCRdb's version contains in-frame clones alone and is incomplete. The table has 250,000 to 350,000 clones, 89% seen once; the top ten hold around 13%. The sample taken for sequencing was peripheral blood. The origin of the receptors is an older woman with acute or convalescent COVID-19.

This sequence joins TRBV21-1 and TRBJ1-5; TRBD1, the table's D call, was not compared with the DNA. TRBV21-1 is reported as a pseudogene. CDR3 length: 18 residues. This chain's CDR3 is CASSKAGHLKVSNQPQHF. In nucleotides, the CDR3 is TGTGCCAGCAGCAAAGCGGGACACCTAAAGGTGAGCAATCAGCCCCAGCATTTT.

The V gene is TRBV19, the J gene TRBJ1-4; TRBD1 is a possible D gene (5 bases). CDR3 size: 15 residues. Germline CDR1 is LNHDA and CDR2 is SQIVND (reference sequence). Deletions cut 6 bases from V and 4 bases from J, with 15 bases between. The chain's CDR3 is CASSYGRQINEKLFF. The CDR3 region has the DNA TGTGCCAGTAGCTACGGGCGACAGATTAATGAAAAACTGTTTTTT.

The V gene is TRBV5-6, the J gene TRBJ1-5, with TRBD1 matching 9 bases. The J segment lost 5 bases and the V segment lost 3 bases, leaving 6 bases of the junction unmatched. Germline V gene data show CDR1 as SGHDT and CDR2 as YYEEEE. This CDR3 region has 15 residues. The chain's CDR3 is CASSSGDREDQPQHF. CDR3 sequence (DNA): TGTGCCAGCAGCTCAGGGGACAGGGAAGATCAGCCCCAGCATTTT.

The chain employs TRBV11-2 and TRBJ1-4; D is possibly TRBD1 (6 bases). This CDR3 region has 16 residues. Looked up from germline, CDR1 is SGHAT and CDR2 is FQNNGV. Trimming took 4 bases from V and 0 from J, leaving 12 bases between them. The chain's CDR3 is CASSSGQRATNEKLFF. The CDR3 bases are TGTGCCAGCAGCTCAGGACAGCGCGCAACTAATGAAAAACTGTTTTTT.

CDR3: CASSLAYGRQETQYF. Written as DNA, the CDR3 is TGTGCCAGCAGCTTAGCATACGGCAGGCAAGAGACCCAGTACTTC. This chain links TRBV13 with TRBJ2-5; D unresolved. Trimming shortened V by 1 base and J by 2 bases, and 11 bases separated the two germline ends. Per the germline V gene, CDR1 is PRHDT and CDR2 is FYEKMQ (reference sequence). CDR3 length: 15 amino acids.

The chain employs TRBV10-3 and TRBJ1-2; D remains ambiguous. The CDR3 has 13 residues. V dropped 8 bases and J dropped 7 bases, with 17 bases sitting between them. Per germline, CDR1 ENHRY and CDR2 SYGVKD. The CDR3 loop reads CAIGEENYGGYTF. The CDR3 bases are TGTGCCATCGGGGAGGAGAACTATGGTGGCTACACCTTC.

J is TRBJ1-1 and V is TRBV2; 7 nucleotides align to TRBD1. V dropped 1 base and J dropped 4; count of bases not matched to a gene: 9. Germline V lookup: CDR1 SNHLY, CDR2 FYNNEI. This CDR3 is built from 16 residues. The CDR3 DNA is TGTGCCAGCAGTGAAGGACAGGGCTGGGGAGGCACTGAAGCTTTCTTT. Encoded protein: CASSEGQGWGGTEAFF.

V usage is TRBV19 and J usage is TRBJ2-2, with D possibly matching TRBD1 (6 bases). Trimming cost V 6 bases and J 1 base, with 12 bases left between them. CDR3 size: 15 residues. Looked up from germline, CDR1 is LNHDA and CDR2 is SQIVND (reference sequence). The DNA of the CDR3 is TGTGCCAGTAGACCGGGACACGGGAACACCGGGGAGCTGTTTTTT. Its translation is CASRPGHGNTGELFF.

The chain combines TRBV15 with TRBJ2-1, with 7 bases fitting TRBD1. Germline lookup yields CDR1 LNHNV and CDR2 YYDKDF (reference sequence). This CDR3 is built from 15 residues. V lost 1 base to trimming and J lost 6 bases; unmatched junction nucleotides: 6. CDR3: CATSRGQGRFNEQFF. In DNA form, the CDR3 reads TGTGCCACCAGCAGAGGACAGGGTCGGTTCAATGAGCAGTTCTTC. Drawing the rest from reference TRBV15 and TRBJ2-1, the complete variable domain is DAMVIQNPRYQVTQFGKPVTLSCSQTLNHNVMYWYQQKSSQAPKLLFHYYDKDFNNEADTPDNFQSRRPNTSFCFLDIRSPGLGDTAMYLCATSRGQGRFNEQFFGPGTRLTVL.

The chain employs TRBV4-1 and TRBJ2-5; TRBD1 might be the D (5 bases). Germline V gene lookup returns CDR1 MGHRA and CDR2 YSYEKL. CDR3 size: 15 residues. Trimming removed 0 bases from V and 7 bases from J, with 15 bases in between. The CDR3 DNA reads TGCGCCAGCAGCCAAGAAGGGGCGGCGTTGGGGACCCAGTACTTC. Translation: CASSQEGAALGTQYF.

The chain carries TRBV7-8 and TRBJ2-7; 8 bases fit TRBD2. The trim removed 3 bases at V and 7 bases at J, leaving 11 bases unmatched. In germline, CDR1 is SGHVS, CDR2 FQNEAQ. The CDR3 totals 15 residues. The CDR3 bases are TGTGCCAGCAGCTTCCCGGGGGGGGAGAAAGAAGAGCAGTACTTC. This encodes CASSFPGGEKEEQYF. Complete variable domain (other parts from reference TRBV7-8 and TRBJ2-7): GAGVSQSPRYKVAKRGQDVALRCDPISGHVSLFWYQQALGQGPEFLTYFQNEAQLDKSGLPSDRFFAERPEGSVSTLKIQRTQQEDSAVYLCASSFPGGEKEEQYFGPGTRLTVT.

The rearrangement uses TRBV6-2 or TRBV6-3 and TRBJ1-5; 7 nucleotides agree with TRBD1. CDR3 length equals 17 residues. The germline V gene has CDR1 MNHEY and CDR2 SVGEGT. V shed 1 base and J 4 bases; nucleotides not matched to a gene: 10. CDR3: CASSYWPGQRINQPQHF. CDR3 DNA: TGTGCCAGCAGTTACTGGCCGGGACAGAGAATTAATCAGCCCCAGCATTTT.

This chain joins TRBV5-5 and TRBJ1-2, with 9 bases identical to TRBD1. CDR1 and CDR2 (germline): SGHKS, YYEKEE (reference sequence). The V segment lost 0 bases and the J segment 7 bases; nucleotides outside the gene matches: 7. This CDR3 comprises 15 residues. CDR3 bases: TGTGCCAGCAGCTTGGCCGGGACAGGGACTTTTGGCTACACCTTC. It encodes CASSLAGTGTFGYTF. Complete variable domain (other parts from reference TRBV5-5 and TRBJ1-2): DAGVTQSPTHLIKTRGQQVTLRCSPISGHKSVSWYQQVLGQGPQFIFQYYEKEERGRGNFPDRFSARQFPNYSSELNVNALLLGDSALYLCASSLAGTGTFGYTFGSGTRLTVV.

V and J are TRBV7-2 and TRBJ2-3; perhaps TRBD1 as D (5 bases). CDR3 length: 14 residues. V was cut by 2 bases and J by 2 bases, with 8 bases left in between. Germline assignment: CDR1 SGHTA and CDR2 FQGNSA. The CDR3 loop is CASSLFRATDTQYF. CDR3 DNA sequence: TGTGCCAGCAGCTTATTCAGGGCCACAGATACGCAGTATTTT.

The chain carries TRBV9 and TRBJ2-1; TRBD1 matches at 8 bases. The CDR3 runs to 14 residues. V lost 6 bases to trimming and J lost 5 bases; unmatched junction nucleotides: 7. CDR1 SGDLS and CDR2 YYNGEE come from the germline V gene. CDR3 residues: CASTPGQANNEQFF. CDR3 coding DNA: TGTGCCAGCACCCCGGGACAGGCTAACAATGAGCAGTTCTTC.

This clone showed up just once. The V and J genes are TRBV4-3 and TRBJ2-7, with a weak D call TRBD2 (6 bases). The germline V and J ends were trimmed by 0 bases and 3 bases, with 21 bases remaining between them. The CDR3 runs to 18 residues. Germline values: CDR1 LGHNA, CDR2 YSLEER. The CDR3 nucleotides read TGCGCCAGCAGCCAAGAAGTTGCGGCGGGGCAGGGCTACTACGAGCAGTACTTC. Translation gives CASSQEVAAGQGYYEQYF.

The CDR3 bases are TGTGCCAGCAGTGAAGGGCAGATCCTCGAGCAGTTCTTC. Residues: CASSEGQILEQFF. The chain links TRBV6-1 to TRBJ2-1, with D uncertain. Germline V lookup: CDR1 MNHNS, CDR2 SASEGT. This CDR3 is 13 amino acids long. The V end lost 1 base, the J end lost 10 bases, and 11 bases lay between the germline ends.

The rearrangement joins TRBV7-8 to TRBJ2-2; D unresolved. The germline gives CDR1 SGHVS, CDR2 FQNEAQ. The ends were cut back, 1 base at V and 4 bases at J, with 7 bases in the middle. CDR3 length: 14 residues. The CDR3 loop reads CASSLDRVTGELFF. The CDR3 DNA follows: TGTGCCAGCAGCTTAGACCGGGTCACCGGGGAGCTGTTTTTT.

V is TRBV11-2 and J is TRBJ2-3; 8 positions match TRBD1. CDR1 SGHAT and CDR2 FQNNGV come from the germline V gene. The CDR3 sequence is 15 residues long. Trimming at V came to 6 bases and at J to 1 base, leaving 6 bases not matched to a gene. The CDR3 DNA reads TGTGCCAGCAGATACCCGGGACAGGGCACAGATACGCAGTATTTT. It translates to CASRYPGQGTDTQYF.

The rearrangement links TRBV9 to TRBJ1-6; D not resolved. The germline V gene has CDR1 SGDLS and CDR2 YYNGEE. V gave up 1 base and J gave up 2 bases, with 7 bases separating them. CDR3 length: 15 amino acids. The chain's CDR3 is CASSVTGAYNSPLHF. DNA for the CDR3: TGTGCCAGCAGCGTAACTGGTGCCTATAATTCACCCCTCCACTTT.

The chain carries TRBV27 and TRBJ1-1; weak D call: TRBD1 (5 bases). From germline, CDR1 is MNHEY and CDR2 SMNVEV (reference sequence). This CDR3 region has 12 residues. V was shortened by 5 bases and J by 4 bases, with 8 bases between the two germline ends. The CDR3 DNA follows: TGTGCCAGCAGTCAGGGTCCCACTGAAGCTTTCTTT. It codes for CASSQGPTEAFF.

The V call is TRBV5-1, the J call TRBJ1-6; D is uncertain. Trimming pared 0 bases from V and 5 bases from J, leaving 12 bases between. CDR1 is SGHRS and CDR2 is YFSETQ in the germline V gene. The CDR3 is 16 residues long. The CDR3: CASSLVVGQNNSPLHF. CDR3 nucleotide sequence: TGCGCCAGCAGCTTGGTCGTTGGCCAGAATAATTCACCCCTCCACTTT.

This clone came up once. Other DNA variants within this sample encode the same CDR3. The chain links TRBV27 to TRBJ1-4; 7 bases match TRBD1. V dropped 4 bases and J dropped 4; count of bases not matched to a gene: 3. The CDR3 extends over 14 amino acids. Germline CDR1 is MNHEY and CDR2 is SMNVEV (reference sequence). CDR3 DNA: TGTGCCAGCAGTTCGGGACAGTTTAATGAAAAACTGTTTTTT. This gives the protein CASSSGQFNEKLFF.

CDR3 in amino acids: CASSQVGAGEKLFF. The CDR3 bases are TGCGCCAGCAGCCAAGTTGGGGCGGGAGAAAAACTGTTTTTT. The chain uses TRBV4-3 and TRBJ1-4, with D perhaps TRBD1 (5 bases). Deletions cut 1 base from V and 8 bases from J, with 11 bases between. Germline V gives CDR1 LGHNA, CDR2 YSLEER. This CDR3 comprises 14 residues.

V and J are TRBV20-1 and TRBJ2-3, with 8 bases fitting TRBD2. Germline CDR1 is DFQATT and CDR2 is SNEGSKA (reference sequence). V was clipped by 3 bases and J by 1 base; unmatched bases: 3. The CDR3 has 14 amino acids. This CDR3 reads CSASGSGGTDTQYF. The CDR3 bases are TGCAGTGCTAGTGGTAGCGGGGGCACAGATACGCAGTATTTT.

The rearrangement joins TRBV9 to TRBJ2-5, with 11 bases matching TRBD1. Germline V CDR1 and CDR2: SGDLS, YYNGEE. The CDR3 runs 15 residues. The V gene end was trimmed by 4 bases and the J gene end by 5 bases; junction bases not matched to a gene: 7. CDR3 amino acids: CASSQRTGGEETQYF. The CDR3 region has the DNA TGTGCCAGCAGCCAGAGGACAGGGGGCGAGGAGACCCAGTACTTC.

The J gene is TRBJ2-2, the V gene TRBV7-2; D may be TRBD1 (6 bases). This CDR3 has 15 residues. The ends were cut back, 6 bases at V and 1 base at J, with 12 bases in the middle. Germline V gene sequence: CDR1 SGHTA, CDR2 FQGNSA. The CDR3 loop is CASSPSGQNTGELFF. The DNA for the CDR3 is TGTGCCAGCAGTCCCTCGGGACAGAACACCGGGGAGCTGTTTTTT.

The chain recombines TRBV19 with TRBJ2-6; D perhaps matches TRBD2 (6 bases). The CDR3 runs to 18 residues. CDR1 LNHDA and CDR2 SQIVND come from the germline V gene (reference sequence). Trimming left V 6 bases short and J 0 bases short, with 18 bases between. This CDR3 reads CASRVWAGMGSGANVLTF. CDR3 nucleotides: TGTGCCAGTAGAGTATGGGCGGGAATGGGCTCTGGGGCCAACGTCCTGACTTTC.

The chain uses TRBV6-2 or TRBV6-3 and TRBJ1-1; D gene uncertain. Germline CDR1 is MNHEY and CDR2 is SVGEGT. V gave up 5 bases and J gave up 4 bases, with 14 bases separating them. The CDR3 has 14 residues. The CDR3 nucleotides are TGTGCCAGCAGTCAACAGAAGGGAGGCACTGAAGCTTTCTTT. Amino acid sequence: CASSQQKGGTEAFF.